These 17 T cell receptor beta chains share one sample of origin, sequenced in a study of T cells in Graves' hyperthyroidism and ophthalmopathy (dated by TCRdb to about 2019). The library was produced with multiplex PCR. The reads were generated on an Illumina HiSeq 2000. The TCR beta CDR3 regions were amplified from RNA transcripts. The first round of RT-PCR for the TCR CDR3 was performed with the HTBI primer set and the Qiagen OneStep RT-PCR kit. Using fastp trimming at Q25 and MiXCR clonotype assembly, TCRdb reanalyzed the public sequencing data and kept in-frame beta chains. Every entry covers one CDR3 protein and lists the most common genes and DNA from its rows. This sample has a few hundred thousand distinct CDR3 sequences in its table, and 15% to 19% of those were observed once. The top ten clonotypes cover approximately 7.4% of the sample. Sample: blood. The receptor source for this set is a woman aged 25-40 years with Graves' hyperthyroidism.

This clonotype was counted a few times. This chain links TRBV27 with TRBJ2-7; tentative D call: TRBD2 (5 bases). The CDR3 spans 16 residues. V was pared by 4 bases and J by 4 bases, with 20 bases between. In germline, CDR1 is MNHEY, CDR2 SMNVEV (reference sequence). CDR3 sequence: CASSSAPVGSWYEQYF. Written as DNA, the CDR3 is TGTGCCAGCAGTTCCGCGCCGGTGGGGAGTTGGTACGAGCAGTACTTC.

This clonotype was seen at least ten times. V is TRBV2 and J is TRBJ2-1, with TRBD1 matching 7 bases. The CDR3 covers 16 residues. The germline V gene encodes CDR1 SNHLY and CDR2 FYNNEI. The V and J ends lost 5 bases and 3 bases, in that order; junction bases with no gene match: 10. The CDR3: CASSSGTGALYNEQFF. Here the CDR3 DNA reads TGTGCCAGCAGTTCAGGCACAGGGGCTCTCTACAATGAGCAGTTCTTC.

This clonotype appeared a few times. The chain joins TRBV5-1 to TRBJ2-5, with TRBD1 matching 11 bases. Germline CDR1 is SGHRS and CDR2 is YFSETQ. V dropped 7 bases and J dropped 5; count of bases not matched to a gene: 7. The CDR3 is 14 residues long. This CDR3 reads CASGTGGPSETQYF. The CDR3 DNA reads as TGCGCCAGCGGGACAGGGGGGCCTTCGGAGACCCAGTACTTC.

This clonotype has just a few counts. The V and J genes are TRBV12-3 or TRBV12-4 and TRBJ1-1; perhaps TRBD1 as D (5 bases). The germline V and J ends were trimmed by 1 base and 5 bases, with 14 bases remaining between them. The length of the CDR3 is 15 residues. CDR3 protein: CASSLGGGGITEAFF. The DNA of the CDR3 is TGTGCCAGCAGTTTAGGAGGTGGGGGAATAACTGAAGCTTTCTTT.

V is TRBV3-1 and J is TRBJ2-1; 14 bases line up with TRBD2. J gave up 6 bases and V 0 bases, and 4 bases lay outside the gene matches. Germline V gives CDR1 LGHDT, CDR2 YNNKEL (reference sequence). The CDR3 is made up of 17 amino acids. This chain's CDR3 is CASSQELGTSGSNEQFF. The CDR3 DNA sequence: TGTGCCAGCAGCCAAGAGTTGGGGACTAGCGGGAGCAATGAGCAGTTCTTC.

Ten or more counts support this clonotype. This chain links TRBV28 with TRBJ2-7; 8 positions match TRBD1. J lost 3 bases, V lost 6 bases, and 7 bases had no gene match. The germline V gene encodes CDR1 MDHEN and CDR2 SYDVKM. The CDR3 covers 14 residues. The CDR3 region is CASSPRDRHYEQYF. DNA for the CDR3: TGTGCCAGCAGCCCCCGGGACAGGCACTACGAGCAGTACTTC.

The genes are TRBV4-1 and TRBJ2-2; D is unclear. CDR3 length equals 13 residues. Germline V CDR1 and CDR2: MGHRA, YSYEKL. Trimming left V 1 base short and J 7 bases short, with 7 bases between. The CDR3 spells CASSQVGGGELFF. The DNA for the CDR3 is TGCGCCAGCAGCCAAGTTGGTGGCGGGGAGCTGTTTTTT.

Ten or more counts support this clonotype. This chain uses TRBV11-2 with TRBJ2-5; D gene uncertain. The V end was cut by 3 bases, the J end by 4 bases, with 3 bases between. Germline CDR1 and CDR2: SGHAT and FQNNGV. There are 11 residues in the CDR3. CDR3: CASSFTETQYF. The CDR3 coding sequence is TGTGCCAGCAGCTTCACAGAGACCCAGTACTTC.

The table lists this clonotype with many counts. This sequence joins TRBV7-3 and TRBJ1-1; 8 nucleotides match TRBD1. Per germline, CDR1 SGHTA and CDR2 FQGTGA. V trimming: 5 bases; J trimming: 4 bases; junction bases outside the gene matches: 3. CDR3 length: 13 amino acids. The CDR3 region has the DNA TGTGCCAGCAGCAGTCAGGGGGCCACTGAAGCTTTCTTT. Its protein is CASSSQGATEAFF.

In this sample, this clonotype turned up many times. DNA for the CDR3: TGTGCCACACGCCGGGACAGGGGTGTTACCGGGGAGCTGTTTTTT. This encodes CATRRDRGVTGELFF. The chain joins TRBV7-3 to TRBJ2-2, with 10 bases lining up with TRBD1. J lost 5 bases, V lost 10 bases, and 10 bases had no gene match. The CDR3 is made up of 15 amino acids. From germline, CDR1 is SGHTA and CDR2 FQGTGA.

In this sample, this clonotype turned up many times. The chain links TRBV9 to TRBJ2-1, with 10 nucleotides matching TRBD1. CDR3 size: 14 residues. Germline trimming cut 4 bases from V and 6 bases from J; bases unmatched to any gene: 4. Germline-derived CDR1 and CDR2 are SGDLS and YYNGEE. CDR3 region: CASSPWTGGNEQFF. The DNA for the CDR3 is TGTGCCAGCAGCCCTTGGACAGGGGGCAATGAGCAGTTCTTC.

This clonotype was picked up many times. The V call is TRBV5-5, the J call TRBJ2-7; D is perhaps TRBD1 (7 bases). This CDR3 has 14 amino acids. Germline lookup yields CDR1 SGHKS and CDR2 YYEKEE (reference sequence). V dropped 2 bases and J dropped 6 bases, with 15 bases sitting between them. The CDR3 loop reads CASSLGGGIGEQYF. CDR3 nucleotides: TGTGCCAGCAGCTTAGGAGGGGGCATAGGCGAGCAGTACTTC.

This clonotype came up a few times. The chain has TRBV3-1 and TRBJ1-3; the D gene is possibly TRBD1 (5 bases). V gave up 0 bases and J gave up 8 bases, with 14 bases separating them. Per the germline V gene, CDR1 is LGHDT and CDR2 is YNNKEL (reference sequence). This CDR3 region has 15 residues. The CDR3 DNA reads as TGTGCCAGCAGCCAAGACGGGACCCTGGGGGACACCATATATTTT. The encoded protein is CASSQDGTLGDTIYF. The whole variable domain, filled in from reference TRBV3-1 and TRBJ1-3, reads DTAVSQTPKYLVTQMGNDKSIKCEQNLGHDTMYWYKQDSKKFLKIMFSYNNKELIINETVPNRFSPKSPDKAHLNLHINSLELGDSAVYFCASSQDGTLGDTIYFGEGSWLTVV.

V gene TRBV5-1 combines with J gene TRBJ1-2, with D tentatively TRBD1 (5 bases). V lost 4 bases and J lost 8, with 15 bases in between. The CDR3 consists of 13 residues. Germline V gene data show CDR1 as SGHRS and CDR2 as YFSETQ. CDR3 loop: CASSTGATTGYTF. CDR3 nucleotides: TGCGCCAGCAGCACCGGGGCCACAACGGGCTACACCTTC.

In its sample, this clonotype was seen many times. The chain links TRBV7-3 to TRBJ2-1; D might be TRBD2 (7 bases). CDR3 length equals 17 residues. CDR1 is SGHTA and CDR2 is FQGTGA in the germline V gene. Trimming shortened V by 1 base and J by 6 bases, and 19 bases separated the two germline ends. The CDR3 region is CASSLSISRGGLNEQFF. CDR3 nucleotide sequence: TGTGCCAGCAGCTTAAGTATTTCGAGGGGGGGCCTCAATGAGCAGTTCTTC.

This clonotype was detected ten times or more. This chain uses TRBV15 with TRBJ2-1; tentative D call: TRBD2 (6 bases). Per germline, CDR1 LNHNV and CDR2 YYDKDF (reference sequence). V was trimmed by 0 bases and J by 3 bases, leaving 6 bases between them. This CDR3 is built from 14 residues. The CDR3 DNA follows: TGTGCCACCAGCAGAGACGGGAGCTACAATGAGCAGTTCTTC. Translated: CATSRDGSYNEQFF.

The table lists this clonotype with many counts. The chain links TRBV7-2 to TRBJ2-2, with D possibly matching TRBD2 (5 bases). The CDR3 totals 13 residues. V lost 4 bases and J 7 bases, leaving 10 bases between the germline ends. CDR1 SGHTA and CDR2 FQGNSA come from the germline V gene. The CDR3 DNA follows: TGTGCCAGCAGCTCGATAGCGTTCGGGGAGCTGTTTTTT. Its translation is CASSSIAFGELFF.